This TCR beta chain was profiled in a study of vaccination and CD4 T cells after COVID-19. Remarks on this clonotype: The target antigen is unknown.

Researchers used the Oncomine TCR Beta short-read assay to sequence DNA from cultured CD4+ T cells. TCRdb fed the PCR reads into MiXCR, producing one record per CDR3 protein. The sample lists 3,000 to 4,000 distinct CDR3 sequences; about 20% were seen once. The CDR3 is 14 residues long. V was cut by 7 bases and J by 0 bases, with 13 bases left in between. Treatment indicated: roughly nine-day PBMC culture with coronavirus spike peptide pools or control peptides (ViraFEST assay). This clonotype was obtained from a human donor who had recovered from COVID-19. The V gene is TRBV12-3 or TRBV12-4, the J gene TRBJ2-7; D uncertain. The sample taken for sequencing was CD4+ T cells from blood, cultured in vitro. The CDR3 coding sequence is TGTGCCAGCACCCCCCTGTTGAGCTCCTACGAGCAGTACTTC. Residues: CASTPLLSSYEQYF.